The rows below give T cell receptor beta chains drawn from one sample of a study of CD8 T cells in ankylosing spondylitis. TCRdb re-called the 5' RACE reads with MiXCR, one entry per CDR3 protein. The table has approximately 250,000 distinct CDR3 sequences, over 30% seen once; the top ten hold 4% to 5.5%. Specimen: blood, either unsorted or a sorted T cell fraction (not recorded which). These receptors originate from a male donor with ankylosing spondylitis or in good health (not recorded which). Both conserved end residues are trimmed from each CDR3. A D gene is named only where the DNA matches it firmly.

CDR3 | J | D | V
ASSFSTSNQPQH | TRBJ1-5 | . | TRBV7-2
SASRDSNQPQH | TRBJ1-5 | . | TRBV20-1
ASSSTGSRGTDTQY | TRBJ2-3 | . | TRBV5-1
ASSPRAGELF | TRBJ2-2 | . | TRBV5-8
ASSPSGHTDTQY | TRBJ2-3 | TRBD2 | TRBV28
ASSRRGWELF | TRBJ2-2 | . | TRBV7-2
ASSPTDTGNQPQH | TRBJ1-5 | . | TRBV4-2
SVEGQGIIYT | TRBJ1-2 | TRBD1 | TRBV29-1
ATSRQGASYNEQF | TRBJ2-1 | TRBD1 | TRBV15
SSTSGGQAYEQY | TRBJ2-7 | TRBD2 | TRBV20-1
ASSPPAGANVLT | TRBJ2-6 | . | TRBV9
ASSRLANNEQF | TRBJ2-1 | TRBD2 | TRBV6-6
ASSLSGRSEQY | TRBJ2-7 | . | TRBV27
ATSRDPTTGELF | TRBJ2-2 | . | TRBV15
SARDLDGDSSYNEQF | TRBJ2-1 | TRBD1 | TRBV20-1
ASSSPRAGEQF | TRBJ2-1 | . | TRBV11-2
SARRGSSPEKLF | TRBJ1-4 | . | TRBV20-1
SARGPGPDTGELF | TRBJ2-2 | . | TRBV20-1
ASSPRSDNEQF | TRBJ2-1 | . | TRBV7-9
ASSVGQFQETQY | TRBJ2-5 | TRBD1 | TRBV5-1
ASSPQGVYEQY | TRBJ2-7 | . | TRBV3-1
ASSPDTGTSYEQY | TRBJ2-7 | . | TRBV5-1
ASSPRRFGWQPQH | TRBJ1-5 | . | TRBV12-3/TRBV12-4
AISRGTGWDTTGELF | TRBJ2-2 | TRBD1 | TRBV10-3
ASSLSGFRNYEQY | TRBJ2-7 | . | TRBV7-2
ASSGNGQGPYGYT | TRBJ1-2 | TRBD1 | TRBV6-1
ASSLLGLRNEQF | TRBJ2-1 | . | TRBV11-2
SAGPAGQGRGNKY | TRBJ2-5 | . | TRBV20-1